The 4 T cell receptor beta chains reported below all come from one sample, sequenced in a study of blood T cell repertoires in COVID-19 (TCRdb year 2020). The library relied on the immunoSEQ multiplex PCR assay. Here the immuneACCESS table is served through TCRdb, limited to in-frame sequences with V and J called. Missing clones are a known gap in these copies; in checked studies unresolved V genes cover under half, and the rest lacks a known reason. Recorded for this sample are over 100,000 clones; approximately 87% of them occurred a single time. The ten largest make up 2% to 3% of the sample. Sequencing used peripheral blood. Every receptor here comes from a man aged 45 to 65 with active COVID-19.

CDR3 region: CASSPQGIQETQYF. DNA for the CDR3: TGTGCCAGCAGCCCACAGGGGATCCAAGAGACCCAGTACTTC. The chain couples TRBV7-9 to TRBJ2-5; 7 nucleotides agree with TRBD1. This CDR3 region has 14 residues. J gave up 1 base and V 5 bases, and 4 bases lay outside the gene matches. In germline, CDR1 is SEHNR, CDR2 FQNEAQ (reference sequence).

V usage is TRBV2 and J usage is TRBJ2-7, with D possibly being TRBD1 (6 bases). Trimming took off 11 bases at V and 4 bases at J, with 21 bases between the two ends. This CDR3 spans 14 amino acids. Germline lookup yields CDR1 SNHLY and CDR2 FYNNEI. The CDR3: CAFLGDTLTYEQYF. DNA of the CDR3: TGTGCCTTCCTCGGGGACACCCTTACTTACGAGCAGTACTTC.

This clone was recorded only once. V gene TRBV18 combines with J gene TRBJ2-7; D might be TRBD2 (7 bases). CDR1 and CDR2 from the germline V gene are KGHSH and LQKENI. The CDR3 consists of 15 residues. Trimming removed 6 bases at V and 1 base at J, with 16 bases between. CDR3 bases: TGTGCCAGCTCCCCAGGGGCGGGGGCTTCCTACGAGCAGTACTTC. It codes for CASSPGAGASYEQYF. Full variable domain (outside the CDR3, taken from reference TRBV18 and TRBJ2-7): NAGVMQNPRHLVRRRGQEARLRCSPMKGHSHVYWYRQLPEEGLKFMVYLQKENIIDESGMPKERFSAEFPKEGPSILRIQQVVRGDSAAYFCASSPGAGASYEQYFGPGTRLTVT.

The gene calls are TRBV19 and TRBJ1-6; TRBD1 agrees at 7 bases. Germline CDR1 is LNHDA and CDR2 is SQIVND (reference sequence). V shed 5 bases and J 1 base; nucleotides not matched to a gene: 5. The CDR3 runs 16 residues. In nucleotides, the CDR3 is TGTGCCAGTAGTGCAAAACAGGGGTCCTATAATTCACCCCTCCACTTT. Translating gives CASSAKQGSYNSPLHF.